Shown below are 4 T cell receptor beta chains from a single sample sequenced in a study of shared clonotypes between healthy human individuals. As defined, naive CD8 cells were CD45RO-negative and positively selected for CCR7, with terminally differentiated effector memory CD45RA+ cells excluded. Data came from immunoSEQ multiplex PCR; TCRdb stores just in-frame clones and leaves some out. Found here are fewer than 1 million clones, approximately 96% of them singletons; the top ten hold about 0.25%. Sequencing used naive CD8+ T cells sorted from blood. These receptors were taken from a man aged 30 to 39 in good health.

The chain is built from TRBV28 and TRBJ2-1, with no clear D. V was shortened by 3 bases and J by 7 bases, with 13 bases between the two germline ends. The CDR3 has 14 amino acids. The germline V gene has CDR1 MDHEN and CDR2 SYDVKM. The CDR3, as DNA: TGTGCCAGCAGTTTTGTGATAGGCGAGAATGAGCAGTTCTTC. Translated: CASSFVIGENEQFF.

The rearrangement joins TRBV11-2 to TRBJ1-4; D not resolved. The CDR3 is made up of 15 amino acids. Germline CDR1 SGHAT, CDR2 FQNNGV. Trimming took 0 bases from V and 7 from J, leaving 12 bases between them. CDR3 sequence (DNA): TGTGCCAGCAGCTTAGATCTCTCGAACGGTGAAAAACTGTTTTTT. Its protein is CASSLDLSNGEKLFF.

The CDR3 protein is CASSQDRSAWDTQYF. The CDR3 region has the DNA TGCGCCAGCAGCCAAGATCGTTCAGCGTGGGATACGCAGTATTTT. The J gene is TRBJ2-3, the V gene TRBV4-3; no clear D gene. The germline V gene has CDR1 LGHNA and CDR2 YSLEER. The CDR3 is made up of 15 amino acids. Trimming pared 0 bases from V and 6 bases from J, leaving 13 bases between.

This chain joins TRBV11-2 and TRBJ2-1, with TRBD1 matching over 8 bases. The trim removed 4 bases at V and 5 bases at J, leaving 10 bases unmatched. Germline V lookup: CDR1 SGHAT, CDR2 FQNNGV. The CDR3 totals 16 residues. The CDR3 region has the DNA TGTGCCAGCAGCTCGTCTTCCAGGACAGGGAACAATGAGCAGTTCTTC. Its protein is CASSSSSRTGNNEQFF.